A selection of T cell receptor beta chains follows, all from one sample in a study of control samples from healthy donors and cancer patients. TCRdb's table, derived via immunoSEQ multiplex PCR, lists solely in-frame clones and lacks some. The table includes over 120,000 clones, 75% to 95% detected once. The sequencing input was blood. Every receptor here comes from a man in his thirties or forties in good health. CDR3s include the opening cysteine and the closing phenylalanine or tryptophan.

TRBV27	TRBJ1-1	CASRYSLRRSRNTEAFF
TRBV24-1	TRBJ1-3	CATSETGPGNTIYF
TRBV6-1	TRBJ1-1	CASSEERTGNTEAFF
TRBV29-1	TRBJ1-3	CSGSDGFSGNTIYF
TRBV6-6	TRBJ1-4	CASSPPYRPATNEKLFF
TRBV11-2	TRBJ2-2	CASSLRQGGGELFF
TRBV5-1	TRBJ2-7	CASSNDLRPTGSAYEQYF
TRBV5-1	TRBJ1-5	CASSLGGIDQPQHF
TRBV19	TRBJ1-2	CASSISHLTGRPNYGYTF
TRBV14	TRBJ1-1	CASSQLGTEAFF
TRBV12-3/TRBV12-4	TRBJ2-7	CASSFAAAYEQYF
TRBV2	TRBJ1-2	CASSLGQGDYGYTF
TRBV6-1	TRBJ2-3	CASSDSLAGGDTQYF
TRBV19	TRBJ1-6	CASSIVSSYNSPLHF
TRBV7-2	TRBJ1-1	CASSVWTDRGETEAFF
TRBV27	TRBJ1-6	CASSTIGGSPLHF
TRBV21-1	TRBJ1-3	CASSKEGGNTIYF
TRBV10-2	TRBJ2-3	CASSPGLVPPTDTQYF
TRBV6-1	TRBJ2-7	CASSEAVYTASGDYEQYF
TRBV5-6	TRBJ2-7	CASSSGTGVTYEQYF
TRBV6-5	TRBJ2-1	CASTPAGRTINEQFF
TRBV7-8	TRBJ2-7	CASSPWTGGEAYEQYF
TRBV11-3	TRBJ2-1	CASSSSRAGGHEQFF
TRBV9	TRBJ2-7	CASSGRSGGSYEQYF
TRBV7-6	TRBJ2-5	CASSSTGTGGETQYF
TRBV6-1	TRBJ2-3	CASSELAGGWTDTQYF
TRBV12-3/TRBV12-4	TRBJ1-1	CASTGHGRGAFF
TRBV19	TRBJ2-3	CASSIGRRDTQYF
TRBV28	TRBJ1-1	CASSLMGALMNTEAFF
TRBV27	TRBJ1-6	CASSLFTGGRNSPLHF
TRBV25-1	TRBJ2-1	CASSAKSYNEQFF
TRBV30	TRBJ1-1	CAAGTHEAFF
TRBV29-1	TRBJ2-3	CSVEYQGGADTQYF
TRBV9	TRBJ2-5	CASSVGDRGQKTQYF
TRBV2	TRBJ1-5	CASSAGSGGQPQHF
TRBV19	TRBJ1-5	CASSIPINQPQHF
TRBV19	TRBJ2-2	CASSYTRIGNTGELFF
TRBV5-4	TRBJ2-7	CASSTGDLTSYEQYF
TRBV5-1	TRBJ2-5	CASSQSGTGVGETQYF
TRBV27	TRBJ2-1	CASSLGGLEPTMGQFF
TRBV27	TRBJ2-1	CASHRDRFFSGDEQFF
TRBV3-1/TRBV3-2	TRBJ2-7	CASSQEQRGPSYEQYF